Below, 5 T cell receptor beta chains from the same sample are listed, as sequenced in a study of monozygotic twins with inflammatory bowel disease (dated by TCRdb to the late 2010s). The protocol used for the library was 5' RACE. Instrument on record: Illumina HiSeq 2500. The reads were reprocessed in TCRdb, with one entry per CDR3 protein sequence and no accompanying DNA. The table kept for this sample lists some 130,000 distinct CDR3 sequences. The ten largest make up 1% to 1.5% of the sample. Sequencing input: blood. Source of these receptors: a human donor with ulcerative colitis or Crohn's disease, or a healthy co-twin of an affected twin (not recorded which).

The rearrangement uses TRBV5-1 and TRBJ2-5. Germline V lookup: CDR1 SGHRS, CDR2 YFSETQ. The CDR3 contains 13 residues. CDR3 region: CASSLRPDETQYF.

The J gene is TRBJ2-7, the V gene TRBV7-8; TCRdb picks TRBD1, but there is no DNA to check that call. Germline V gene data show CDR1 as SGHVS and CDR2 as FQNEAQ. This CDR3 region has 13 residues. The CDR3 sequence: CASSPRVSYEQYF.

The chain links TRBV2 to TRBJ2-5. Germline CDR1 and CDR2: SNHLY and FYNNEI. The CDR3 has 11 amino acids. CDR3 loop: CASSTEEIQYF.

The chain links TRBV7-9 to TRBJ1-5; as DNA is missing, the TRBD1 call by TCRdb cannot be tested. Germline CDR1 and CDR2: SEHNR and FQNEAQ (reference sequence). The length of the CDR3 is 14 residues. The CDR3 spells CASSRQGLGQPQHF.

The gene calls are TRBV5-1 and TRBJ2-1; TCRdb names TRBD2, which stays unverified in the absence of DNA. The V gene's germline CDR1 is SGHRS and CDR2 YFSETQ. There are 13 residues in the CDR3. CDR3 sequence: CASFREGYNEQFF.